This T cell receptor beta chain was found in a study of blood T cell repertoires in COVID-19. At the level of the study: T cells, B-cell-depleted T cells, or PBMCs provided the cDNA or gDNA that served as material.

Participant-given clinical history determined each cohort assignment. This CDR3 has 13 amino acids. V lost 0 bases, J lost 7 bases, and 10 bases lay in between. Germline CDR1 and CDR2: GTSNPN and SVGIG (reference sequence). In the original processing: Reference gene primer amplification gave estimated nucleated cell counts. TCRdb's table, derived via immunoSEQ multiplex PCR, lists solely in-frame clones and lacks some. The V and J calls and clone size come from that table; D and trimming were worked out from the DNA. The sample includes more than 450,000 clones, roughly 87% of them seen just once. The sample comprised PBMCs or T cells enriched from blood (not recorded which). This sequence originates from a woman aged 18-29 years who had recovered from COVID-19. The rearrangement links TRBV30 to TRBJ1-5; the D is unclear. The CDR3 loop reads CAWSVEGRQPQHF. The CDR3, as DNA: TGTGCCTGGAGTGTGGAGGGTCGCCAGCCCCAGCATTTT.